These T cell receptor beta chains were read from a single sample in a study of cytotoxic CD8 clonotypes in ibrutinib-treated CLL. The assay was immunoSEQ multiplex PCR, and TCRdb's table has in-frame clones only and misses some. The table shows approximately 46,000 clones, with over 60% occurring only once. This specimen consisted of PBMCs, obtained after 12 months of ibrutinib treatment. These receptors were obtained from a human donor with chronic lymphocytic leukemia. Both conserved end residues are part of each CDR3. The D gene is left open where the match is weak. The listing skips clone size in some rows; elsewhere it reads once, few, many or a size class.

TGTGCCAGCAGCCTGCCGGGAACAGAAGGCACAGATACGCAGTATTTT	CASSLPGTEGTDTQYF	TRBJ2-3	TRBV7-8	NA	NA
TGTGCCAGCAGCTCACCAACCCCGGGACTAGCGGGACAAGAGACCCAGTACTTC	CASSSPTPGLAGQETQYF	TRBJ2-5	TRBV5-4	TRBD2	NA
TGTGCCAGCAGGGCATCTGGGTCGGAGACCCAGTACTTC	CASRASGSETQYF	TRBJ2-5	TRBV6-5	NA	NA
TGTGCCAGCAGCAAGGCCCAAACCTACGAGCAGTACTTC	CASSKAQTYEQYF	TRBJ2-7	TRBV7-2	NA	NA
TGTGCCAGCAGTTACGGAACATATCAAGAGACCCAGTACTTC	CASSYGTYQETQYF	TRBJ2-5	TRBV6-6	NA	NA
TGTGCCAGCAGCTTAGGGCCTCGGACAGATACGCAGTATTTT	CASSLGPRTDTQYF	TRBJ2-3	TRBV7-2	NA	NA
TGTGCCAGCTGCAGAGAGCATGGGGGTTGCGAGCAGTACTTC	CASCREHGGCEQYF	TRBJ2-7	TRBV2	NA	few
TGTGCCAGCAGCTTCCGATCCTCACACGCTAACTATGGCTACACCTTC	CASSFRSSHANYGYTF	TRBJ1-2	TRBV9	NA	NA
TGTGCCAGCAGCCGCAATCGGGACGGTGGGACCGGCTACACCTTC	CASSRNRDGGTGYTF	TRBJ1-2	TRBV28	NA	NA
TGTGCCAGCAGCCAAGGGGACGCCGAATCCTACGAGCAGTACTTC	CASSQGDAESYEQYF	TRBJ2-7	TRBV4-2	NA	NA
TGTGCCAGCAGTGAAGTCTGGGATCAGCCCCAGCATTTT	CASSEVWDQPQHF	TRBJ1-5	TRBV6-1	NA	few
TGTGCCAGCGGACAGGGGGCCAGTAGCAATCAGCCCCAGCATTTT	CASGQGASSNQPQHF	TRBJ1-5	TRBV6-1	TRBD1	NA
TGTGCCAGCGTTGTGGACCCGTTGACCGGGGAGCTGTTTTTT	CASVVDPLTGELFF	TRBJ2-2	TRBV7-7	NA	NA
TGTGCCAGCAGTTACTCCCTAGCGGGAGCCGGGGAGCTGTTTTTT	CASSYSLAGAGELFF	TRBJ2-2	TRBV6-6	TRBD2	NA
TGTGCCTGGAGTGTTCAGGGAGCTAGCACTGAAGCTTTCTTT	CAWSVQGASTEAFF	TRBJ1-1	TRBV30	NA	NA
TGTGCCAGCAGGAAACTAGAAATTGAGCAGTTCTTC	CASRKLEIEQFF	TRBJ2-1	TRBV13	NA	NA
TGTGCCAGCAGTTCCAGTTACAGCGGGAGAAATTACGAGCAGTACTTC	CASSSSYSGRNYEQYF	TRBJ2-7	TRBV5-4	TRBD2	NA
TGTGCCAGCACCCAGGGCAGGGAGGAAAAACTGTTTTTT	CASTQGREEKLFF	TRBJ1-4	TRBV6-5	NA	NA
TGTGCCAGCAGAAACTGGGTGAGCTCCTACAATGAGCAGTTCTTC	CASRNWVSSYNEQFF	TRBJ2-1	TRBV27	NA	NA
TGTGCCAGCAGCTTGAGGTGGACTAGCGGGTTCCACAATGAGCAGTTCTTC	CASSLRWTSGFHNEQFF	TRBJ2-1	TRBV5-6	TRBD2	once
TGTGCCAGCAGCTTGAACCCGGGACCTACCACCGGGGAGCTGTTTTTT	CASSLNPGPTTGELFF	TRBJ2-2	TRBV7-2	NA	NA
TGTGCCAGCACCCTTGCGGACAGGGGCCTCGGTGGCTACACCTTC	CASTLADRGLGGYTF	TRBJ1-2	TRBV6-1	TRBD1	NA
TGTGCCAGCAGCTTAGAGTTAGCGGGGCCTCCTGGCACAGATACGCAGTATTTT	CASSLELAGPPGTDTQYF	TRBJ2-3	TRBV7-9	TRBD2	few
TGCGCCAGCAGCCAAGGAGAGTCGCTGAACACTGAAGCTTTCTTT	CASSQGESLNTEAFF	TRBJ1-1	TRBV4-3	NA	NA
TGTGCCAGCAGCTCCGACAGGGGGGCTGGAAACACCATATATTTT	CASSSDRGAGNTIYF	TRBJ1-3	TRBV5-4	TRBD1	few
TGTGCCAGCAGCGTTTCTGGGGAAGCTTTCTTT	CASSVSGEAFF	TRBJ1-1	TRBV9	NA	few
TGTGCCAGCAGCCTCACCGGGGAGCTGTTTTTT	CASSLTGELFF	TRBJ2-2	TRBV25-1	NA	few
TGTGCCAGCAGTTTCCAGGGTGTAGATACGCAGTATTTT	CASSFQGVDTQYF	TRBJ2-3	TRBV28	NA	once
TGTGCCAGCAGCCCGGGACAGGCGAGCACTGAAGCTTTCTTT	CASSPGQASTEAFF	TRBJ1-1	TRBV5-4	TRBD1	NA
TGTGCCATCAGTGTGGACAGCTCTGGAAACACCATATATTTT	CAISVDSSGNTIYF	TRBJ1-3	TRBV10-3	NA	NA
TGCGCCAGCAGCTTGGTCAGCGGGAGGATGAACACTGAAGCTTTCTTT	CASSLVSGRMNTEAFF	TRBJ1-1	TRBV5-1	NA	NA
TGTGCCAGCAGCTTAATGGGCACTGAAGCTTTCTTT	CASSLMGTEAFF	TRBJ1-1	TRBV13	NA	NA
TGTGCCAGCAGTGGAGAAACTAGCGCCCAAGAGACCCAGTACTTC	CASSGETSAQETQYF	TRBJ2-5	TRBV2	TRBD2	NA
TGTGCCAGTAGTAGAACCTCCTACGAGCAGTACTTC	CASSRTSYEQYF	TRBJ2-7	TRBV19	NA	NA
TGTGCCTGGAGTGTAGGGGGGAATCAGCCCCAGCATTTT	CAWSVGGNQPQHF	TRBJ1-5	TRBV30	NA	NA
TGTGCCAGCAGCAAACGGGGGCCTTGGGCCTACGAGCAGTACTTC	CASSKRGPWAYEQYF	TRBJ2-7	TRBV21-1	NA	NA
TGTGCCAGCAGCGCCCTCGGGGCCTTTGAAGCTTTCTTT	CASSALGAFEAFF	TRBJ1-1	TRBV11-2	NA	NA
TGCAGTGCTAGAGCGGGCCAGCCCCAGCATTTT	CSARAGQPQHF	TRBJ1-5	TRBV20-1	NA	NA
TGCGCCAGCAGCCCCGACGGGGTGAACACTGAAGCTTTCTTT	CASSPDGVNTEAFF	TRBJ1-1	TRBV5-1	NA	NA
TGTGCCAGCAGCTTAGCGCCCCGAGGGTTGGAGACCCAGTACTTC	CASSLAPRGLETQYF	TRBJ2-5	TRBV13	NA	NA